A single sample is the source of the 30 T cell receptor beta chains below, sequenced in a study of blood T cell repertoires in COVID-19. The repertoire was sequenced with immunoSEQ multiplex PCR; TCRdb's copy has only in-frame clones and lacks some. The sample has 140,000 or so clones, roughly 79% seen once. Sequencing was carried out using peripheral blood. The receptors derive from a woman aged 55-70 years with acute or convalescent COVID-19.

The genes are TRBV9 and TRBJ2-3; D might be TRBD2 (5 bases). The CDR3 consists of 14 residues. V was clipped by 0 bases and J by 4 bases, with 9 bases between them. The germline V gene encodes CDR1 SGDLS and CDR2 YYNGEE. The CDR3 nucleotides read TGTGCCAGCAGCGTAGAGGTTAGCGCAGATACGCAGTATTTT. Amino acids: CASSVEVSADTQYF. Full variable domain (outside the CDR3, taken from reference TRBV9 and TRBJ2-3): DSGVTQTPKHLITATGQRVTLRCSPRSGDLSVYWYQQSLDQGLQFLIQYYNGEERAKGNILERFSAQQFPDLHSELNLSSLELGDSALYFCASSVEVSADTQYFGPGTRLTVL.

The chain has TRBV27 and TRBJ2-1; TRBD2 matches at 12 bases. Germline V CDR1 and CDR2: MNHEY, SMNVEV (reference sequence). The CDR3 covers 16 residues. V shed 1 base, J shed 6 bases, and the junction held 4 bases outside the gene matches. CDR3 DNA sequence: TGTGCCAGCAGTTTATTAACTAGCGGGAGGACCAATGAGCAGTTCTTC. As protein: CASSLLTSGRTNEQFF.

The V call is TRBV7-9, the J call TRBJ2-7; 9 bases line up with TRBD1. The CDR3 length is 16 residues. J was trimmed by 3 bases and V by 3 bases; bases with no gene match: 9. CDR1 and CDR2 from the germline V gene are SEHNR and FQNEAQ (reference sequence). This CDR3 reads CASSFIRDRVFYEQYF. Written as DNA, the CDR3 is TGTGCCAGCAGCTTCATCCGGGACAGGGTCTTCTACGAGCAGTACTTC.

This chain uses TRBV19 with TRBJ2-5; TRBD1 matches 10 bases. The germline V gene has CDR1 LNHDA and CDR2 SQIVND (reference sequence). V gave up 3 bases and J gave up 7 bases; unmatched junction bases: 5. CDR3 length: 14 residues. In nucleotides, the CDR3 is TGTGCCAGTAGTATCGGGACAGGGGATGGGACCCAGTACTTC. The encoded protein is CASSIGTGDGTQYF. Full variable domain (remainder filled in from reference TRBV19 and TRBJ2-5): DGGITQSPKYLFRKEGQNVTLSCEQNLNHDAMYWYRQDPGQGLRLIYYSQIVNDFQKGDIAEGYSVSREKKESFPLTVTSAQKNPTAFYLCASSIGTGDGTQYFGPGTRLLVL.

CDR3 coding DNA: TGCGCCAGCAGCTTGGGACTAGCTACTATTATTAGCACAGATACGCAGTATTTT. Translation: CASSLGLATIISTDTQYF. The chain joins TRBV5-1 to TRBJ2-3, with 7 bases identical to TRBD2. CDR3 length equals 18 residues. Per the germline V gene, CDR1 is SGHRS and CDR2 is YFSETQ. Trimming took 0 bases from V and 0 from J; bases not matched to a gene: 10. The complete variable domain, with remaining parts taken from reference TRBV5-1 and TRBJ2-3, reads KAGVTQTPRYLIKTRGQQVTLSCSPISGHRSVSWYQQTPGQGLQFLFEYFSETQRNKGNFPGRFSGRQFSNSRSEMNVSTLELGDSALYLCASSLGLATIISTDTQYFGPGTRLTVL.

CDR3 DNA sequence: TGCGCCAGCAGCGAACCTAGCGGGAGTCTTGGCCCCGAGCAGTACTTC. It is translated as CASSEPSGSLGPEQYF. This chain uses TRBV5-1 with TRBJ2-7, with 10 bases matching TRBD2. Germline trimming cut 4 bases from V and 6 bases from J; bases unmatched to any gene: 13. The length of the CDR3 is 16 residues. CDR1 SGHRS and CDR2 YFSETQ come from the germline V gene.

The rearrangement uses TRBV7-8 and TRBJ1-1; D gene unclear. The CDR3 consists of 13 residues. CDR1 and CDR2 from the germline V gene are SGHVS and FQNEAQ. Trimming pared 5 bases from V and 1 base from J, leaving 8 bases between. CDR3 loop: CASSPGKNTEAFF. The CDR3 bases are TGTGCCAGCAGCCCGGGTAAGAACACTGAAGCTTTCTTT.

The V call is TRBV28, the J call TRBJ1-5; 9 nucleotides match TRBD1. CDR1 is MDHEN and CDR2 is SYDVKM in the germline V gene. The CDR3 has 13 amino acids. Trimming cost V 5 bases and J 8 bases; bases outside gene matches: 4. The CDR3 nucleotides read TGTGCCAGCAGTCGGACAGGGGTGGAGCCCCAGCATTTT. This encodes CASSRTGVEPQHF.

The rearrangement uses TRBV28 and TRBJ1-2; D is uncertain. V gave up 5 bases and J gave up 6 bases, with 10 bases separating them. Germline V CDR1 and CDR2: MDHEN, SYDVKM. This CDR3 is built from 12 residues. CDR3: CASSPQEDGYTF. The CDR3 DNA sequence: TGTGCCAGCAGTCCCCAGGAAGATGGCTACACCTTC.

V usage is TRBV13 and J usage is TRBJ1-2, with D perhaps TRBD1 (5 bases). This CDR3 comprises 15 residues. Between the trimmed V and J ends, which lost 5 bases and 8 bases, there was a span of 21 bases. Germline CDR1 reads PRHDT; CDR2 reads FYEKMQ (reference sequence). CDR3 loop: CASSQLGPQGFGYTF. Written as DNA, the CDR3 is TGTGCCAGCAGCCAACTTGGCCCGCAGGGATTCGGCTACACCTTC.

The V gene is TRBV6-7, the J gene TRBJ2-2, with 13 bases aligning to TRBD2. TRBV6-7 counts as an open reading frame of uncertain function. The CDR3 totals 17 residues. J lost 8 bases, V lost 0 bases, and 6 bases had no gene match. The chain's CDR3 is CASSYSGTSGTGGELFF. In DNA form, the CDR3 reads TGTGCCAGCAGTTACTCGGGGACTAGCGGGACTGGGGGGGAGCTGTTTTTT.

The rearrangement links TRBV28 to TRBJ1-2; no definite D call. This CDR3 is 12 amino acids long. V lost 9 bases and J lost 4, with 12 bases in between. Germline V CDR1 and CDR2: MDHEN, SYDVKM. The CDR3 DNA reads TGTGCCAGTTTTAGGCGGATCTATGGCTACACCTTC. Translated, it gives CASFRRIYGYTF.

The V call is TRBV20-1, the J call TRBJ1-1; a weak D match, TRBD1 (5 bases). Trimming removed 4 bases at V and 8 bases at J, with 11 bases between. The length of the CDR3 is 11 residues. Germline-derived CDR1 and CDR2 are DFQATT and SNEGSKA (reference sequence). The CDR3 here is CSATLRAEAFF. The CDR3 DNA follows: TGCAGTGCTACCCTCAGGGCAGAAGCTTTCTTT.

The chain carries TRBV24-1 and TRBJ2-5; D is possibly TRBD1 (7 bases). The germline V and J ends were trimmed by 4 bases and 5 bases, with 19 bases remaining between them. The CDR3 length is 16 residues. Germline loops: CDR1 KGHDR, CDR2 SFDVKD. As DNA, the CDR3 is TGTGCCACCAGTGACTCTGGGGCAGGGGGGTGGGAGACCCAGTACTTC. Translated, it gives CATSDSGAGGWETQYF.

This clone has just one count. The rearrangement uses TRBV7-8 and TRBJ2-7; tentatively, D is TRBD1 (6 bases). The CDR3 has 16 residues. Per germline, CDR1 SGHVS and CDR2 FQNEAQ. The V gene lost 1 base and the J gene lost 0 bases, with 13 bases spanning the gap. CDR3 region: CASSLEGRGDSYEQYF. CDR3 nucleotides: TGTGCCAGCAGCTTAGAGGGCAGGGGCGACTCCTACGAGCAGTACTTC.

The J gene is TRBJ1-1, the V gene TRBV7-8; 9 positions match TRBD1. The V and J ends lost 5 bases and 9 bases, in that order; junction bases with no gene match: 16. Germline lookup yields CDR1 SGHVS and CDR2 FQNEAQ. The CDR3 consists of 16 residues. Written as DNA, the CDR3 is TGTGCCAGCAGCCATGGTCGGGACAGGGCAGAGCCTCAAGCTTTCTTT. The encoded protein is CASSHGRDRAEPQAFF. Drawing the rest from reference TRBV7-8 and TRBJ1-1, the complete variable domain is GAGVSQSPRYKVAKRGQDVALRCDPISGHVSLFWYQQALGQGPEFLTYFQNEAQLDKSGLPSDRFFAERPEGSVSTLKIQRTQQEDSAVYLCASSHGRDRAEPQAFFGQGTRLTVV.

The chain has TRBV27 and TRBJ2-5; D might be TRBD2 (7 bases). CDR1 MNHEY and CDR2 SMNVEV come from the germline V gene (reference sequence). V lost 3 bases and J 5 bases, leaving 19 bases between the germline ends. This CDR3 is built from 16 residues. The CDR3 is CASSFRTGGRWETQYF. CDR3 sequence (DNA): TGTGCCAGCAGTTTCAGGACCGGGGGGCGCTGGGAGACCCAGTACTTC.

The CDR3 DNA is TGTGCCAGCAGACCGCCGGGACAGGGGACTGAAGCTTTCTTT. It yields the protein CASRPPGQGTEAFF. V is TRBV28 and J is TRBJ1-1; 10 nucleotides align to TRBD1. The ends lost 6 bases at V and 5 bases at J; junction bases unmatched: 6. The CDR3 runs to 14 residues. Germline lookup yields CDR1 MDHEN and CDR2 SYDVKM.

The CDR3 nucleotides read TGCGCCAGCAGCATGGGACAGGGAAAGGGTACCACTGAAGCTTTCTTT. It is translated as CASSMGQGKGTTEAFF. V gene TRBV5-1 combines with J gene TRBJ1-1; TRBD1 matches 9 bases. The CDR3 runs to 16 residues. CDR1 is SGHRS, CDR2 YFSETQ, per germline. The junction had 11 bases not matched to a gene; V was cut back by 4 bases and J by 4 bases.

The DNA of the CDR3 is TGTGCCAGCAGCCTGTTGTACGAGCAGTACTTC. It yields the protein CASSLLYEQYF. The rearrangement joins TRBV7-2 to TRBJ2-7, with unresolved D. This CDR3 is built from 11 residues. Germline V gene sequence: CDR1 SGHTA, CDR2 FQGNSA. Trimming cost V 5 bases and J 4 bases, with 6 bases left between them.

This rearrangement joins TRBV6-2 or TRBV6-3 to TRBJ2-1; D is unclear. The CDR3 is 12 residues long. Trimming stripped 5 bases from V and 5 bases from J, with 7 bases between. Germline CDR1 and CDR2: MNHEY and SVGEGT. This CDR3 is CASSARDNEQFF. The CDR3 bases are TGTGCCAGCAGTGCCCGCGACAATGAGCAGTTCTTC.

The V and J genes are TRBV5-1 and TRBJ2-1; D is possibly TRBD2 (5 bases). This CDR3 spans 17 amino acids. The ends were cut back, 2 bases at V and 0 bases at J, with 15 bases in the middle. The germline gives CDR1 SGHRS, CDR2 YFSETQ. CDR3 sequence (DNA): TGCGCCAGCAGCTTTGGGTCTGCAGGAGGCTCCTACAATGAGCAGTTCTTC. This gives the protein CASSFGSAGGSYNEQFF.

This sequence joins TRBV4-1 and TRBJ2-7, with 13 positions matching TRBD2. This CDR3 is 20 amino acids long. V lost 0 bases, J lost 0 bases, and 11 bases stayed unmatched. Germline CDR1 is MGHRA and CDR2 is YSYEKL. The CDR3 bases are TGCGCCAGCAGCCAAGATGGGGACCCTTGGACTAGCGGGAGCTCCTACGAGCAGTACTTC. This gives the protein CASSQDGDPWTSGSSYEQYF.

This rearrangement joins TRBV10-2 to TRBJ2-1; the match to TRBD2 covers 11 bases. This CDR3 is built from 16 residues. Germline V gene sequence: CDR1 WSHSY, CDR2 SAAADI. V was pared by 6 bases and J by 4 bases, with 8 bases of the junction left unmatched. CDR3 amino acids: CASSALGTSGYNEQFF. CDR3 in DNA: TGCGCCAGCAGCGCGTTGGGGACTAGCGGATACAATGAGCAGTTCTTC.

The chain combines TRBV11-2 with TRBJ1-1; 7 bases are a match to TRBD1. The V segment lost 3 bases and the J segment 6 bases; nucleotides outside the gene matches: 7. Germline loops: CDR1 SGHAT, CDR2 FQNNGV. The CDR3 is 14 amino acids. DNA for the CDR3: TGTGCCAGCAGCTTCGACAGGGTGGGAGCTGAAGCTTTCTTT. Its protein is CASSFDRVGAEAFF.

This clone was observed a few times. The chain is built from TRBV10-2 and TRBJ1-5; D gene uncertain. Trimming removed 3 bases from V and 0 bases from J, with 12 bases in between. Per the germline V gene, CDR1 is WSHSY and CDR2 is SAAADI. The CDR3 is made up of 16 amino acids. The CDR3 sequence: CASSDNRQHSNQPQHF. DNA of the CDR3: TGCGCCAGCAGTGATAACAGACAACATAGCAATCAGCCCCAGCATTTT.

The chain combines TRBV24-1 with TRBJ1-5; 8 bases fit TRBD1. In germline, CDR1 is KGHDR, CDR2 SFDVKD. After removal of 4 bases from V and 6 bases from J, the junction contained 4 bases not matched to a gene. This CDR3 spans 14 amino acids. Here the CDR3 DNA reads TGTGCCACCAGTGAGAGTACAGGGGGTCAGCCCCAGCATTTT. It encodes CATSESTGGQPQHF.

The V and J genes are TRBV27 and TRBJ2-1; 9 bases agree with TRBD1. This CDR3 contains 15 residues. V shed 4 bases, J shed 9 bases, and the junction held 10 bases outside the gene matches. Looked up from germline, CDR1 is MNHEY and CDR2 is SMNVEV (reference sequence). The CDR3 DNA is TGTGCCAGCAGTTACCGCTCCGGGACAGGGAGTGAGCAGTTCTTC. It encodes CASSYRSGTGSEQFF.

The gene calls are TRBV7-8 and TRBJ1-4; TRBD1 aligns across 12 bases. The length of the CDR3 is 15 residues. V lost 5 bases and J lost 7; bases outside the gene matches: 5. The germline CDR1 and CDR2 sequences are SGHVS and FQNEAQ. CDR3 amino acids: CASSRPGQGAEKLFF. DNA for the CDR3: TGTGCCAGCAGCCGACCGGGACAGGGGGCTGAAAAACTGTTTTTT. Based on the CDR3 plus reference TRBV7-8 and TRBJ1-4, the full variable domain is GAGVSQSPRYKVAKRGQDVALRCDPISGHVSLFWYQQALGQGPEFLTYFQNEAQLDKSGLPSDRFFAERPEGSVSTLKIQRTQQEDSAVYLCASSRPGQGAEKLFFGSGTQLSVL.

V and J are TRBV15 and TRBJ2-4, with 12 bases matching TRBD2. This CDR3 has 15 residues. Germline assignment: CDR1 LNHNV and CDR2 YYDKDF (reference sequence). Trimming removed 5 bases from V and 9 bases from J; junction bases left unmatched: 8. In DNA, the CDR3 is TGTGCCACCAGCGCCCGACTAGCGGGAGTGATCATTCAGTACTTC. Its protein is CATSARLAGVIIQYF.